Below are 17 T cell receptor beta chains sequenced from a single sample in a study of technical replicates of blood from several donors. Produced via immunoSEQ multiplex PCR; TCRdb's table is partial and in-frame only. The table shows over 70,000 clones, with roughly 90% occurring only once. Sequencing used PBMCs. The receptors were gathered from a human donor in good health. Some clones in this sample may be carry-over from other donors' samples.

The rearrangement joins TRBV27 to TRBJ1-2; the match to TRBD1 covers 9 bases. CDR1 MNHEY and CDR2 SMNVEV come from the germline V gene (reference sequence). V lost 0 bases, J lost 6 bases, and 5 bases stayed unmatched. The CDR3 contains 15 residues. The CDR3 region is CASSLSGTGGNGYTF. The CDR3 DNA reads as TGTGCCAGCAGTTTATCGGGAACAGGGGGCAATGGCTACACCTTC.

The chain employs TRBV5-1 and TRBJ1-4, with a tentative D call TRBD1 (5 bases). CDR1 and CDR2 (germline): SGHRS, YFSETQ. V was trimmed by 2 bases and J by 5 bases, leaving 16 bases between them. The CDR3 is 16 amino acids. The CDR3 sequence: CASSFFPAGSNEKLFF. Here the CDR3 DNA reads TGCGCCAGCAGCTTCTTTCCGGCAGGGTCAAATGAAAAACTGTTTTTT.

The chain links TRBV6-1 to TRBJ2-7; possibly TRBD2 for D (6 bases). Germline loops: CDR1 MNHNS, CDR2 SASEGT. The V gene lost 2 bases and the J gene lost 1 base, with 12 bases spanning the gap. This CDR3 is built from 15 residues. CDR3 residues: CASSEPGGGSYEQYF. In DNA, the CDR3 is TGTGCCAGCAGTGAACCCGGGGGTGGGTCCTACGAGCAGTACTTC.

The chain joins TRBV4-3 to TRBJ2-3, with 11 positions matching TRBD2. This CDR3 is built from 17 residues. The germline gives CDR1 LGHNA, CDR2 YSLEER. Trimming removed 2 bases from V and 4 bases from J; junction bases left unmatched: 8. CDR3 bases: TGCGCCAGCAGCCAACTACTAGCGGGGGTTCGTGCAGATACGCAGTATTTT. Protein sequence: CASSQLLAGVRADTQYF.

CDR3: CASSGSKPGYTF. The CDR3 region has the DNA TGTGCCAGCAGTGGCTCGAAACCTGGCTACACCTTC. The chain combines TRBV6-5 with TRBJ1-2, with D hard to call. This CDR3 comprises 12 residues. V was clipped by 5 bases and J by 7 bases, with 11 bases between them. CDR1 MNHEY and CDR2 SVGAGI come from the germline V gene.

The V call is TRBV7-6, the J call TRBJ2-1, with 10 bases identical to TRBD1. The CDR3 spans 15 residues. Germline V gives CDR1 SGHVS, CDR2 FNYEAQ. V lost 5 bases, J lost 10 bases, and 11 bases stayed unmatched. Written as DNA, the CDR3 is TGTGCCAGCAGCCCGGGGACAGGGGAGGGGGGCGAGCAGTTCTTC. Translation gives CASSPGTGEGGEQFF.

The V and J genes are TRBV13 and TRBJ2-2; 7 bases match TRBD1. The junction had 4 bases not matched to a gene; V was cut back by 5 bases and J by 4 bases. CDR1 PRHDT and CDR2 FYEKMQ come from the germline V gene (reference sequence). This CDR3 contains 14 residues. The CDR3, as DNA: TGTGCCAGCAGCGTTTCAGGGGGCACCGGGGAGCTGTTTTTT. It yields the protein CASSVSGGTGELFF.

This clone was counted between two and nine times. V gene TRBV5-1 combines with J gene TRBJ2-5; TRBD1 is a possible D gene (5 bases). V was cut by 3 bases and J by 5 bases, with 14 bases left in between. Germline V gene data show CDR1 as SGHRS and CDR2 as YFSETQ. The CDR3 runs 14 residues. The CDR3 DNA follows: TGCGCCAGCAGCTGGGGCAGGGTGGAGGAGACCCAGTACTTC. It yields the protein CASSWGRVEETQYF.

The chain combines TRBV7-9 with TRBJ2-7, with 10 positions matching TRBD2. The V gene end was trimmed by 1 base and the J gene end by 2 bases; junction bases not matched to a gene: 5. This CDR3 region has 16 residues. Germline V gene sequence: CDR1 SEHNR, CDR2 FQNEAQ (reference sequence). The CDR3 here is CASSLVRAGGTYEQYF. CDR3 bases: TGTGCCAGCAGCTTAGTTCGAGCGGGAGGGACCTACGAGCAGTACTTC. Filled out from reference TRBV7-9 and TRBJ2-7, the complete variable domain reads DTGVSQNPRHKITKRGQNVTFRCDPISEHNRLYWYRQTLGQGPEFLTYFQNEAQLEKSRLLSDRFSAERPKGSFSTLEIQRTEQGDSAMYLCASSLVRAGGTYEQYFGPGTRLTVT.

This chain joins TRBV10-1 and TRBJ1-3; D might be TRBD1 (6 bases). This CDR3 spans 14 amino acids. Germline loops: CDR1 WNHNN, CDR2 SYGVQD (reference sequence). Trimming left V 7 bases short and J 4 bases short, with 14 bases between. CDR3 in DNA: TGCGCCAGCAAGGTACAGGGATCAGGAAACACCATATATTTT. This encodes CASKVQGSGNTIYF.

This sequence joins TRBV6-6 and TRBJ1-2, with 7 nucleotides matching TRBD1. Germline V gene data show CDR1 as MNHNY and CDR2 as SVGAGI (reference sequence). This CDR3 contains 14 residues. V lost 0 bases and J lost 4; bases outside the gene matches: 2. CDR3 DNA sequence: TGTGCCAGCAGTTACTCGGGACAGTCCTATGGCTACACCTTC. It encodes CASSYSGQSYGYTF.

This chain joins TRBV4-1 and TRBJ2-2; D remains unclear. The CDR3 consists of 13 residues. The V and J ends lost 4 bases and 3 bases respectively, with 6 bases between them. CDR1 is MGHRA and CDR2 is YSYEKL in the germline V gene. DNA for the CDR3: TGCGCCAGCAGCCCCCCCTACACCGGGGAGCTGTTTTTT. Translated: CASSPPYTGELFF.

A single count supports this clone. Other DNA sequences in the same sample also yield this CDR3. The chain recombines TRBV4-3 with TRBJ1-1, with D possibly TRBD1 on 5 matching bases. With 0 bases removed from V and 1 base from J, the gap between germline ends came to 9 bases. CDR1 is LGHNA, CDR2 YSLEER, per germline. This CDR3 is 15 amino acids long. The CDR3: CASSQDRTGNTEAFF. Written as DNA, the CDR3 is TGCGCCAGCAGCCAAGACAGAACAGGGAACACTGAAGCTTTCTTT.

This chain's CDR3 is CASSTDRGNEQFF. DNA for the CDR3: TGCGCCAGCAGCACCGACAGGGGCAATGAGCAGTTCTTC. The J gene is TRBJ2-1, the V gene TRBV5-1, with 8 bases aligning to TRBD1. The CDR3 sequence is 13 residues long. V was pared by 4 bases and J by 6 bases, with 3 bases of the junction left unmatched. Germline CDR1 reads SGHRS; CDR2 reads YFSETQ.

The chain joins TRBV7-9 to TRBJ1-4; tentatively, D is TRBD1 (5 bases). The germline V and J ends were trimmed by 4 bases and 5 bases, with 14 bases remaining between them. Per the germline V gene, CDR1 is SEHNR and CDR2 is FQNEAQ (reference sequence). The CDR3 has 15 amino acids. Here the CDR3 DNA reads TGTGCCAGCAGCTCGTCGGACACCCCGAATGAAAAACTGTTTTTT. It specifies CASSSSDTPNEKLFF.

The sample holds one count of this clone. V gene TRBV18 combines with J gene TRBJ1-2; TRBD1 might be the D (6 bases). There are 13 residues in the CDR3. V lost 3 bases and J 6 bases, leaving 11 bases between the germline ends. Germline CDR1 reads KGHSH; CDR2 reads LQKENI. In DNA, the CDR3 is TGTGCCAGCTCACCCGAACAGGGTGATGGCTACACCTTC. This gives the protein CASSPEQGDGYTF.

CDR3 in amino acids: CASSPQGGTEAFF. The CDR3 region has the DNA TGTGCCAGCAGCCCACAGGGGGGCACTGAAGCTTTCTTT. This rearrangement joins TRBV9 to TRBJ1-1; 8 positions agree with TRBD1. CDR3 size: 13 residues. Germline values: CDR1 SGDLS, CDR2 YYNGEE. After removal of 4 bases from V and 4 bases from J, the junction contained 3 bases not matched to a gene.